The rows below give T cell receptor beta chains drawn from one sample of a study of T cell responses to AZD1222 COVID-19 vaccine. Clones were read by immunoSEQ multiplex PCR, and TCRdb kept only the in-frame ones, dropping some. The table includes tens of thousands of clones, 65% to 85% detected once. The sequences come from peripheral blood, collected on day 0 of AZD1222 vaccination. These receptors came from an adult in good health. The CDR3 runs from the conserved cysteine through the conserved F or W. A D gene is named only where the DNA matches it firmly. Clone size is given for some rows only: seen once, a few or many times, or a class if the clone is expanded.

CDR3nt: TGTGCCAGCAGTGCCCTTACCCTTACTGGAAACACCATATATTTT
CDR3aa: CASSALTLTGNTIYF
v_gene: TRBV2
j_gene: TRBJ1-3
d_gene: -
abundance: -

CDR3nt: TGTGCCAGCAGCCAAGGGTATCGGAATGAGCAGTTCTTC
CDR3aa: CASSQGYRNEQFF
v_gene: TRBV11-2
j_gene: TRBJ2-1
d_gene: -
abundance: -

CDR3nt: TGTGCCAGTAAGGCCCGGACAGGGGGCGCCGGGGTAAATCAGCCCCAGCATTTT
CDR3aa: CASKARTGGAGVNQPQHF
v_gene: TRBV19
j_gene: TRBJ1-5
d_gene: TRBD1
abundance: few

CDR3nt: TGCAGTGCTAGTCAGGCGGGACAGGGTTCTAGGAACACCATATATTTT
CDR3aa: CSASQAGQGSRNTIYF
v_gene: TRBV20-1
j_gene: TRBJ1-3
d_gene: TRBD1
abundance: -

CDR3nt: TGTGCCAGCAGTGCCTACCGGGACAATCTCTATGGCTACACCTTC
CDR3aa: CASSAYRDNLYGYTF
v_gene: TRBV6-2/TRBV6-3
j_gene: TRBJ1-2
d_gene: -
abundance: -

CDR3nt: TGTGCCAGCAGCTTAGGCAGGGGGCGGACAGATACGCAGTATTTT
CDR3aa: CASSLGRGRTDTQYF
v_gene: TRBV7-2
j_gene: TRBJ2-3
d_gene: TRBD1
abundance: few

CDR3nt: TGTGCCAGTAGTATTGGCGGGCCATACAATGAGCAGTTCTTC
CDR3aa: CASSIGGPYNEQFF
v_gene: TRBV19
j_gene: TRBJ2-1
d_gene: -
abundance: -

CDR3nt: TGTGCCAGCAGCCCCTGGGGCGGAAGCACAGATACGCAGTATTTT
CDR3aa: CASSPWGGSTDTQYF
v_gene: TRBV7-2
j_gene: TRBJ2-3
d_gene: -
abundance: -

CDR3nt: TGCGCCAGCAGACGGCAGGGAACCCTGAGAGATACGCAGTATTTT
CDR3aa: CASRRQGTLRDTQYF
v_gene: TRBV5-1
j_gene: TRBJ2-3
d_gene: -
abundance: -

CDR3nt: TGCGCCAGTCACAGGGGAGGCGCGGAGGGCGAGCAGTACTTC
CDR3aa: CASHRGGAEGEQYF
v_gene: TRBV5-1
j_gene: TRBJ2-7
d_gene: -
abundance: -

CDR3nt: TGTGCCAGTGCCCCGGGACTGAGCACAGATACGCAGTATTTT
CDR3aa: CASAPGLSTDTQYF
v_gene: TRBV3-1/TRBV3-2
j_gene: TRBJ2-3
d_gene: -
abundance: once

CDR3nt: TGTGCCAGCAGCTCGGGACAGGGGTTCGCTGAAGCTTTCTTT
CDR3aa: CASSSGQGFAEAFF
v_gene: TRBV6-5
j_gene: TRBJ1-1
d_gene: TRBD1
abundance: -

CDR3nt: TGTGCCAGCAGCTTGGATGGATTCCTCACCTACGAGCAGTACTTC
CDR3aa: CASSLDGFLTYEQYF
v_gene: TRBV5-5
j_gene: TRBJ2-7
d_gene: -
abundance: -

CDR3nt: TGTGCCAGCAGTCCCGACAGGGGGCTTCAGCCCCAGCATTTT
CDR3aa: CASSPDRGLQPQHF
v_gene: TRBV6-4
j_gene: TRBJ1-5
d_gene: TRBD1
abundance: -

CDR3nt: TGTGCCAGCAGCACGAGCGGCGGGGGTATGGATGGCTACACCTTC
CDR3aa: CASSTSGGGMDGYTF
v_gene: TRBV4-2
j_gene: TRBJ1-2
d_gene: -
abundance: -

CDR3nt: TGTGCCAGCAGCCAAGGTGGCTCTGGAAACACCATATATTTT
CDR3aa: CASSQGGSGNTIYF
v_gene: TRBV2
j_gene: TRBJ1-3
d_gene: -
abundance: -

CDR3nt: TGTGCCAGCAGTGCCGACCGTCCGACACCCCAGCATTTT
CDR3aa: CASSADRPTPQHF
v_gene: TRBV6-2/TRBV6-3
j_gene: TRBJ1-5
d_gene: -
abundance: few

CDR3nt: TGTGCCAGTACGAAAGGGGTGGTGAGCAATCAGCCCCAGCATTTT
CDR3aa: CASTKGVVSNQPQHF
v_gene: TRBV19
j_gene: TRBJ1-5
d_gene: -
abundance: -

CDR3nt: TGTGCCAGCAGCCTGGGGGGGAGCACAGATACGCAGTATTTT
CDR3aa: CASSLGGSTDTQYF
v_gene: TRBV5-8
j_gene: TRBJ2-3
d_gene: TRBD2
abundance: -

CDR3nt: TGTGCCAGCAGCTTCCTAGGGCAGCTAATCTATGGCTACACCTTC
CDR3aa: CASSFLGQLIYGYTF
v_gene: TRBV5-4
j_gene: TRBJ1-2
d_gene: -
abundance: once

CDR3nt: TGTGCCATCAGTGAGGGACAGGGAGGGGTCTACAATGAGCAGTTCTTC
CDR3aa: CAISEGQGGVYNEQFF
v_gene: TRBV10-3
j_gene: TRBJ2-1
d_gene: -
abundance: -

CDR3nt: TGTGCCAGCCGGACCGGGGAATACACAGATACGCAGTATTTT
CDR3aa: CASRTGEYTDTQYF
v_gene: TRBV5-6
j_gene: TRBJ2-3
d_gene: -
abundance: -

CDR3nt: TGTGCCAGTTCTCCCGGGACAGGCATGAACGAGCAGTACTTC
CDR3aa: CASSPGTGMNEQYF
v_gene: TRBV19
j_gene: TRBJ2-7
d_gene: TRBD1
abundance: -

CDR3nt: TGTGCCAGCAGTAACACAGTGAACACTGAAGCTTTCTTT
CDR3aa: CASSNTVNTEAFF
v_gene: TRBV2
j_gene: TRBJ1-1
d_gene: -
abundance: -